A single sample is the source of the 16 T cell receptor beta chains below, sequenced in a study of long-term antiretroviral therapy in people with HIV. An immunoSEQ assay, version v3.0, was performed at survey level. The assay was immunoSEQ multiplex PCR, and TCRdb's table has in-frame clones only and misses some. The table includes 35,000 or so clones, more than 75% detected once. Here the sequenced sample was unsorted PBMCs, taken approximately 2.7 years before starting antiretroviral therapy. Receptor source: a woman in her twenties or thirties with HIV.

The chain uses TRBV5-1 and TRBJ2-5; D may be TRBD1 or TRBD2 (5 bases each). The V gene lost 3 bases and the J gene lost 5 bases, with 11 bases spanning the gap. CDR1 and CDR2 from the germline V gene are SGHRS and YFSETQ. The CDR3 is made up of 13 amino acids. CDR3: CASSYGARETQYF. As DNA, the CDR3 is TGCGCCAGCAGCTACGGGGCGCGGGAGACCCAGTACTTC.

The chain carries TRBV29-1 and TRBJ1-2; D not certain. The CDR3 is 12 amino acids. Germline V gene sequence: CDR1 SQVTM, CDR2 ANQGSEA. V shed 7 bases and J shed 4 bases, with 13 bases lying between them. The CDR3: CSAEPDGYGYTF. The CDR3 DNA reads TGCAGCGCGGAACCCGACGGCTATGGCTACACCTTC.

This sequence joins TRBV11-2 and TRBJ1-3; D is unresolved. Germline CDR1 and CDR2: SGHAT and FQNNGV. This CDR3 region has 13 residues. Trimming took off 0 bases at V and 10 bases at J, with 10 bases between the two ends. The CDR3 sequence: CASSLDRERTIYF. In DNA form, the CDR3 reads TGTGCCAGCAGCTTAGACCGGGAGCGAACCATATATTTT.

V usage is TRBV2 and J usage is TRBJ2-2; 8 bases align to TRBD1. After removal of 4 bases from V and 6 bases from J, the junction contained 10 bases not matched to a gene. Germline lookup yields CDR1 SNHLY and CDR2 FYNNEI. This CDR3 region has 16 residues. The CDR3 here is CASSGAGTGGAGELFF. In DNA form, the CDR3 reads TGTGCCAGCAGTGGGGCGGGAACAGGGGGTGCCGGGGAGCTGTTTTTT.

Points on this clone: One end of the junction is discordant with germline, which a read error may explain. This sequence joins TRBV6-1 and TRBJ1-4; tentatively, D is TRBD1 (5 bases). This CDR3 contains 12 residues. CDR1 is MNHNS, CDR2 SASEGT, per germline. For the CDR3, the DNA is TGTGCCAGCAACGATATGGGGTTGGGGCCCATTTTT. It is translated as CASNDMGLGPIF.

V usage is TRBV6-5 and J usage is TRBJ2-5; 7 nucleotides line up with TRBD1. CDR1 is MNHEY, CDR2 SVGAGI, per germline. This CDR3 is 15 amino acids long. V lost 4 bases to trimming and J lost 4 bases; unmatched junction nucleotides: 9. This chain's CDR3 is CASSWPRQGVETQYF. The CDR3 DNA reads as TGTGCCAGCAGTTGGCCGAGGCAGGGGGTAGAGACCCAGTACTTC.

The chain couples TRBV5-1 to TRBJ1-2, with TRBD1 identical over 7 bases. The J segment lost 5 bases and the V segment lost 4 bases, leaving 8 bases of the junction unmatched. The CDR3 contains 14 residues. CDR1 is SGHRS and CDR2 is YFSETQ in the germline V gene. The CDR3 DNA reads TGCGCCAGCAGCCAGGGACAGCCGGGGTATGGCTACACCTTC. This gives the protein CASSQGQPGYGYTF. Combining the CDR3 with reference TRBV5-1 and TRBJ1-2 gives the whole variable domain KAGVTQTPRYLIKTRGQQVTLSCSPISGHRSVSWYQQTPGQGLQFLFEYFSETQRNKGNFPGRFSGRQFSNSRSEMNVSTLELGDSALYLCASSQGQPGYGYTFGSGTRLTVV.

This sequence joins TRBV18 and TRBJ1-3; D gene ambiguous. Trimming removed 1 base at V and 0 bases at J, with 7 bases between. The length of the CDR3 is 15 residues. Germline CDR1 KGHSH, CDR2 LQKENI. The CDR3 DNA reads TGTGCCAGCTCACCACAGGGCCCCTCTGGAAACACCATATATTTT. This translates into CASSPQGPSGNTIYF.

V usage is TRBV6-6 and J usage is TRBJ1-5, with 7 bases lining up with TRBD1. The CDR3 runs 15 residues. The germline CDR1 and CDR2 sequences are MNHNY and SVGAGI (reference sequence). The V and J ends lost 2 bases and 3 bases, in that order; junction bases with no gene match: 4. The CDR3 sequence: CASSYRGQYNQPQHF. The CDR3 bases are TGTGCCAGCAGTTACCGGGGACAGTACAATCAGCCCCAGCATTTT.

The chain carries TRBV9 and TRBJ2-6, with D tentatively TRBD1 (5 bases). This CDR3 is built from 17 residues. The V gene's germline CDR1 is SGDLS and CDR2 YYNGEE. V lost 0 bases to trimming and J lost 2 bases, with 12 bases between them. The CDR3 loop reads CASSVVGAKPGANVLTF. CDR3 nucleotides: TGTGCCAGCAGCGTAGTTGGGGCGAAGCCTGGGGCCAACGTCCTGACTTTC.

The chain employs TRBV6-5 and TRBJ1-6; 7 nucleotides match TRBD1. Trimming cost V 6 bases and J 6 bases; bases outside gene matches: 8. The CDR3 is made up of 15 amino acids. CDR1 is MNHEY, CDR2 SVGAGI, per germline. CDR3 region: CASRRTGEVNSPLHF. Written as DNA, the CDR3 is TGTGCCAGCAGACGCACAGGGGAAGTTAATTCACCCCTCCACTTT.

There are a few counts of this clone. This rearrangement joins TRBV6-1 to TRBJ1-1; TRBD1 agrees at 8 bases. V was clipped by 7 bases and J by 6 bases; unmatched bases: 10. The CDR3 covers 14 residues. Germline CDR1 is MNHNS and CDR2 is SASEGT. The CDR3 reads CASTWGQEGAEAFF. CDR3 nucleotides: TGTGCCAGCACCTGGGGACAGGAGGGCGCTGAAGCTTTCTTT.

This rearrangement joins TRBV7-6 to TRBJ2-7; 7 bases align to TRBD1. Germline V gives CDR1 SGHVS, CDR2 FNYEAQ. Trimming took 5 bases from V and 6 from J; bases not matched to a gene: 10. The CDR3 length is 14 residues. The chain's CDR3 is CASSDTGEWGEQYF. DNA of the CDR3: TGTGCCAGCAGCGACACAGGGGAATGGGGCGAGCAGTACTTC.

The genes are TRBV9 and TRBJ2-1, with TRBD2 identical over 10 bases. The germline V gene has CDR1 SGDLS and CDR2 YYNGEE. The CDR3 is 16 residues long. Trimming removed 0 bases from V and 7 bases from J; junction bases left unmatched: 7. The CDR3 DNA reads TGTGCCAGCAGCGTAGGGCCCAGCGGGGGGGTAAATGAGCAGTTCTTC. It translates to CASSVGPSGGVNEQFF.

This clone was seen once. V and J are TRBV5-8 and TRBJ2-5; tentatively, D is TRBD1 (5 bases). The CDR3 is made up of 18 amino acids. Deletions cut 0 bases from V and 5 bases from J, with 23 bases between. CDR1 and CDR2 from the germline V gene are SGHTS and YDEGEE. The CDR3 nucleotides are TGTGCCAGCAGCTTGGCCCTATCTCCAGGGTACCCGTGGGAGACCCAGTACTTC. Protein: CASSLALSPGYPWETQYF.

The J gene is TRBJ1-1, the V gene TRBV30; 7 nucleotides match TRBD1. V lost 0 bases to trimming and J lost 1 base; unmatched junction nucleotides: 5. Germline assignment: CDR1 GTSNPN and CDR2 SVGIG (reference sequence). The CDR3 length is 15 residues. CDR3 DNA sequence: TGTGCCTGGAGTGTAGGGGGGACAGCGAACACTGAAGCTTTCTTT. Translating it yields CAWSVGGTANTEAFF. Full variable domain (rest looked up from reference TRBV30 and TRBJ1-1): SQTIHQWPATLVQPVGSPLSLECTVEGTSNPNLYWYRQAAGRGLQLLFYSVGIGQISSEVPQNLSASRPQDRQFILSSKKLLLSDSGFYLCAWSVGGTANTEAFFGQGTRLTVV.